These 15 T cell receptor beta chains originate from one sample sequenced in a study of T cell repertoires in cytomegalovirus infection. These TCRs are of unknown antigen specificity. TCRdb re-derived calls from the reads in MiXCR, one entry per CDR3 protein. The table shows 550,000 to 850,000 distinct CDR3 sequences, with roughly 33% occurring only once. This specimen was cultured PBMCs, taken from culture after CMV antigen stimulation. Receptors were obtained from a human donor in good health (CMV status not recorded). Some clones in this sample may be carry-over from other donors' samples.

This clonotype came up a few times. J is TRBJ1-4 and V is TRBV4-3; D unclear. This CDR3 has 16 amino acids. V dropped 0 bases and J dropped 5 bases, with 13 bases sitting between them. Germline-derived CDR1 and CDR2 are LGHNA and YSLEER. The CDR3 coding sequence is TGCGCCAGCAGCCAAGAAGGGTTGGCGGCGAATGAAAAACTGTTTTTT. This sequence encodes CASSQEGLAANEKLFF.

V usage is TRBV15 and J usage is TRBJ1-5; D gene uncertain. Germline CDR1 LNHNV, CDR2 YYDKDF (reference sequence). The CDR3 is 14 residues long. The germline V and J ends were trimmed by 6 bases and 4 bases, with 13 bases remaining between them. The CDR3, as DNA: TGTGCCACCAGTGAGAGGTACAGTAATCAGCCCCAGCATTTT. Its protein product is CATSERYSNQPQHF. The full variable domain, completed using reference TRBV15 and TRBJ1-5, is DAMVIQNPRYQVTQFGKPVTLSCSQTLNHNVMYWYQQKSSQAPKLLFHYYDKDFNNEADTPDNFQSRRPNTSFCFLDIRSPGLGDTAMYLCATSERYSNQPQHFGDGTRLSIL.

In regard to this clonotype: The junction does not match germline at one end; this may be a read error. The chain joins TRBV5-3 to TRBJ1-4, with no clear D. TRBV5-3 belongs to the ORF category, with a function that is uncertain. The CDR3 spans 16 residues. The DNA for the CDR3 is TGTGCCAGCAGCTTGGGTAGGGCAGTCGAATCGGAAAAACTGTTTTTT. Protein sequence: CASSLGRAVESEKLFF.

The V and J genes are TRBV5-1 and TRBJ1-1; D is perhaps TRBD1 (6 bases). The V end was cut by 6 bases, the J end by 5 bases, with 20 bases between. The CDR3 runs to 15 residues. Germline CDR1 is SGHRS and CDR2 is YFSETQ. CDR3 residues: CASTFGSGANTEAFF. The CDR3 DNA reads TGCGCCAGCACCTTTGGTTCAGGGGCGAATACTGAAGCTTTCTTT.

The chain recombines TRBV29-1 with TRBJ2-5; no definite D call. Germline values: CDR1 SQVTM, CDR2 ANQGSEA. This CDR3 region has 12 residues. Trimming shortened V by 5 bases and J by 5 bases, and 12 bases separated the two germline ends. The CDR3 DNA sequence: TGCAGCGTTCTCCCGGGCACGGAGACCCAGTACTTC. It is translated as CSVLPGTETQYF.

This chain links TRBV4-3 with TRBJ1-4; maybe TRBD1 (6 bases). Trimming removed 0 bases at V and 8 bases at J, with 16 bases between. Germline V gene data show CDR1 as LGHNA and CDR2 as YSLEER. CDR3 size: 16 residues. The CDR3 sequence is CASSQDRGRGGEKLFF. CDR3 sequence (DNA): TGCGCCAGCAGCCAAGATCGCGGCAGGGGAGGAGAAAAACTGTTTTTT.

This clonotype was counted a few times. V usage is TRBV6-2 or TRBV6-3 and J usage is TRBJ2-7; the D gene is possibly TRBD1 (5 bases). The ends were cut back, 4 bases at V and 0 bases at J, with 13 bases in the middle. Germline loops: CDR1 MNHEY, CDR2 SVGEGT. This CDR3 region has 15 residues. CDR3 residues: CASSSEDSPSYEQYF. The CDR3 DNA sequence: TGTGCCAGCAGTTCAGAAGACAGCCCCTCCTACGAGCAGTACTTC.

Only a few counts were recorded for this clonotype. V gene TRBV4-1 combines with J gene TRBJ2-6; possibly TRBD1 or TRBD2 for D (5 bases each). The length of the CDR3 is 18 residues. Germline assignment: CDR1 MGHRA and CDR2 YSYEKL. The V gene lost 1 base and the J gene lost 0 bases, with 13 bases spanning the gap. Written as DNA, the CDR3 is TGCGCCAGCAGCCAAGGGGGACGGGGACGCTCTGGGGCCAACGTCCTGACTTTC. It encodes CASSQGGRGRSGANVLTF.

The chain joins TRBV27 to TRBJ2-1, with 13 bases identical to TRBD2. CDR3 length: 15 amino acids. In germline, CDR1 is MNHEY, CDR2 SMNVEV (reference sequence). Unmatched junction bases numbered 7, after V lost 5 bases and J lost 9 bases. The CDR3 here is CASSVGTSGIGEQFF. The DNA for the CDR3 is TGTGCCAGCAGTGTCGGGACTAGCGGGATCGGTGAGCAGTTCTTC.

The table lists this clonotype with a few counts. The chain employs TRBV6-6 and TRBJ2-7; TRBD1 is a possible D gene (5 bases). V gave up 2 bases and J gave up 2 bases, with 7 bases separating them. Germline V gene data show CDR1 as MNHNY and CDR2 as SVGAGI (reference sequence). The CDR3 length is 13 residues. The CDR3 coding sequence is TGTGCCAGCAGTTACCACAGGACCTACGAGCAGTACTTC. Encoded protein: CASSYHRTYEQYF.

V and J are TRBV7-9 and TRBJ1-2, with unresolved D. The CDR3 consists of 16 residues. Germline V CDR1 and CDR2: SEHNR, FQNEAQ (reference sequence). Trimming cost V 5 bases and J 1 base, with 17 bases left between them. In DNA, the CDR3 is TGTGCCAGCAGCGCCGACCGGTCGAACGTTAACTATGGCTACACCTTC. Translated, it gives CASSADRSNVNYGYTF.

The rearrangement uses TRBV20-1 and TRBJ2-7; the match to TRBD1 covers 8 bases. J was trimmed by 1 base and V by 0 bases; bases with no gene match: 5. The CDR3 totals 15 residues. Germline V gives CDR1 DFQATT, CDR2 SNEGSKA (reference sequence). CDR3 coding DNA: TGCAGTGCTAGAGATCGCCGACAGGGGTCCTACGAGCAGTACTTC. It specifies CSARDRRQGSYEQYF.

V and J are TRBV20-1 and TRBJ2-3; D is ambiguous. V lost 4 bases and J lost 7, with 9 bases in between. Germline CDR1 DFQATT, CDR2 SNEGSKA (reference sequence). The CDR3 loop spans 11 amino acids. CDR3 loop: CSATPSHTQYF. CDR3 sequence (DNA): TGCAGTGCTACCCCCTCTCATACGCAGTATTTT.

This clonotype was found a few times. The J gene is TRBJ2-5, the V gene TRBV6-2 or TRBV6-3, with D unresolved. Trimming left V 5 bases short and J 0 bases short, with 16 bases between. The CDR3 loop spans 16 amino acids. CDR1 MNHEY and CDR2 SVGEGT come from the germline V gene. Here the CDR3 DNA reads TGTGCCAGCAGTAATCCTAGGCGACCTAACCAAGAGACCCAGTACTTC. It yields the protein CASSNPRRPNQETQYF.

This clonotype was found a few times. CDR3 DNA sequence: TGTGCCAGCAGCTTTGGTCGAGGGCCCTACGAGCAGTACTTC. It yields the protein CASSFGRGPYEQYF. J is TRBJ2-7 and V is TRBV7-8; TRBD2 might be the D (5 bases). The ends were cut back, 3 bases at V and 2 bases at J, with 11 bases in the middle. The CDR3 sequence is 14 residues long. The germline V gene has CDR1 SGHVS and CDR2 FQNEAQ. Full variable domain (rest looked up from reference TRBV7-8 and TRBJ2-7): GAGVSQSPRYKVAKRGQDVALRCDPISGHVSLFWYQQALGQGPEFLTYFQNEAQLDKSGLPSDRFFAERPEGSVSTLKIQRTQQEDSAVYLCASSFGRGPYEQYFGPGTRLTVT.